The sequence of this TCR beta chain was determined in a study of somatic mutations in cytotoxic T cells in rheumatoid arthritis. The overall study: Immediately following diagnosis and ahead of any treatment, patient blood (under 31 ml EDTA) was drawn.

Worth noting for this clone: Its target is not known.

Broader study findings: Unknown were the antigen targets of the expanded CD8+ clones. A slight TRBV07 underrepresentation in rheumatoid arthritis patients was reported without multiple-comparison adjustment. For patients with rheumatoid arthritis, CD8+ clonality went up with age, while healthy controls showed no such change.

The CDR3 extends over 13 amino acids. Germline V lookup: CDR1 SGHRS, CDR2 YFSETQ. Trimming stripped 0 bases from V and 2 bases from J, with 5 bases between. The method was immunoSEQ multiplex PCR; TCRdb's version includes in-frame clones alone and lacks a portion of them. The sample holds roughly 11,000 clones, approximately 71% seen once. The gene calls are TRBV5-1 and TRBJ1-2; D is unresolved. This sequence was found in an adult with rheumatoid arthritis. The specimen was CD8+ T cells sorted from blood. CDR3 nucleotides: TGCGCCAGCAGCTTGGAACCGAACTATGGCTACACCTTC. This translates into CASSLEPNYGYTF.